A single sample gave rise to the 2 T cell receptor beta chains below, sequenced in a study of CD8+ T cells in alopecia areata. Extraction of RNA preceded its reverse transcription into cDNA, which served as the sequencing template. Data came from immunoSEQ multiplex PCR; TCRdb stores just in-frame clones and leaves some out. The sample includes over 150,000 clones, roughly 63% of them seen just once. The sequencing used CD4+ T cells sorted from blood, collected at week 0. The origin of the receptors is a human donor with alopecia areata.

The sample holds a few counts of this clone. The chain employs TRBV30 and TRBJ1-1, with 8 bases fitting TRBD1. CDR1 and CDR2 (germline): GTSNPN, SVGIG (reference sequence). V gave up 5 bases and J gave up 1 base; unmatched junction bases: 0. This CDR3 spans 12 amino acids. CDR3 sequence reads: CAWGTGNTEAFF. DNA of the CDR3: TGTGCCTGGGGGACAGGGAACACTGAAGCTTTCTTT.

The chain is built from TRBV11-2 and TRBJ1-2; D unresolved. The ends were cut back, 5 bases at V and 5 bases at J, with 9 bases in the middle. This CDR3 spans 12 amino acids. CDR1 is SGHAT and CDR2 is FQNNGV in the germline V gene. The CDR3 DNA is TGTGCCAGCAGCACGCATGTTTATGGCTACACCTTC. The encoded protein is CASSTHVYGYTF.